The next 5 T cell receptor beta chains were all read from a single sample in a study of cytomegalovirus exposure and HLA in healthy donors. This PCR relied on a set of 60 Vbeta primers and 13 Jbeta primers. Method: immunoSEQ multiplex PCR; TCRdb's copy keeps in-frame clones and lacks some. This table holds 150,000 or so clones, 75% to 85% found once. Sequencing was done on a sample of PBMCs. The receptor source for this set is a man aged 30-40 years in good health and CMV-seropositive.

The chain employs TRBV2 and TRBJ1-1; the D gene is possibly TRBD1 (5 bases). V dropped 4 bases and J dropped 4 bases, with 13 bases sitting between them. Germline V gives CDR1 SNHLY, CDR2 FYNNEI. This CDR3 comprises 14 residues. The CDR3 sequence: CASSAGRGITEAFF. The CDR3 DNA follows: TGTGCCAGCAGTGCCGGTAGGGGAATCACTGAAGCTTTCTTT.

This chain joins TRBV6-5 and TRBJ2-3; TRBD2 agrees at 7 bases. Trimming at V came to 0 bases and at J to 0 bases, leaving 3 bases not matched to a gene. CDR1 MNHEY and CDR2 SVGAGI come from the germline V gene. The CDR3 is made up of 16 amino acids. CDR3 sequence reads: CASSYSGGISTDTQYF. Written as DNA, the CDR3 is TGTGCCAGCAGTTACTCCGGGGGGATTAGCACAGATACGCAGTATTTT.

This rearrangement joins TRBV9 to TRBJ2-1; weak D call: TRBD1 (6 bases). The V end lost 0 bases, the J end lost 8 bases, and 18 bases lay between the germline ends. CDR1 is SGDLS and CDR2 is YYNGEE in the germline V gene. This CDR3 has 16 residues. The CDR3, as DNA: TGTGCCAGCAGCGTAGGGTCAGGGGCCCTCGAACATGAGCAGTTCTTC. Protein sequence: CASSVGSGALEHEQFF.

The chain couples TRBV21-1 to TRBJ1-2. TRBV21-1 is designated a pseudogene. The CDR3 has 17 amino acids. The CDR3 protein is CASSNGSDQEEVSPGTF. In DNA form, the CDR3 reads TGTGCCAGCAGCAATGGAAGTGATCAGGAGGAGGTATCGCCCGGGACCTTC.

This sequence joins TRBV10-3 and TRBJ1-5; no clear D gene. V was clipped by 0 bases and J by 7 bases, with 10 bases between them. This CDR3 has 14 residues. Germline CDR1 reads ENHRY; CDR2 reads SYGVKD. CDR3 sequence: CAISESAERQPQHF. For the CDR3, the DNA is TGTGCCATCAGTGAGTCGGCAGAACGACAGCCCCAGCATTTT.